The text below deals with one TCR beta chain. Its antigen remains unidentified. The data were taken from a study of shared clonotypes between healthy human individuals. In the study overall: Used for every donor were three CD4 naive, three CD4 memory, two CD8 naive and one CD8 memory plate.

The naive CD8 subset, CD45RO-negative cells positively selected for CCR7, excluded terminally differentiated effector memory CD45RA+ cells. Whole-study findings and limits: Clonotypes which were not shared had lower generation probabilities than clonotypes that all four donors shared. Richness estimates generally favored naive over memory subsets.

Data came from immunoSEQ multiplex PCR; TCRdb stores just in-frame clones and leaves some out. In the table there are about 1,900,000 clones, approximately 95% of which are singletons. There are 14 residues in the CDR3. CDR1 and CDR2 from the germline V gene are LNHNV and YYDKDF (reference sequence). V lost 1 base and J 4 bases, leaving 10 bases between the germline ends. This TCR came from a man younger than 35 in good health. The genes are TRBV15 and TRBJ1-2; TRBD1 might be the D (5 bases). Sequenced material: naive CD8+ T cells sorted from blood. The CDR3: CATSRVEGSYGYTF. CDR3 sequence (DNA): TGTGCCACCAGCAGAGTGGAGGGGTCCTATGGCTACACCTTC.